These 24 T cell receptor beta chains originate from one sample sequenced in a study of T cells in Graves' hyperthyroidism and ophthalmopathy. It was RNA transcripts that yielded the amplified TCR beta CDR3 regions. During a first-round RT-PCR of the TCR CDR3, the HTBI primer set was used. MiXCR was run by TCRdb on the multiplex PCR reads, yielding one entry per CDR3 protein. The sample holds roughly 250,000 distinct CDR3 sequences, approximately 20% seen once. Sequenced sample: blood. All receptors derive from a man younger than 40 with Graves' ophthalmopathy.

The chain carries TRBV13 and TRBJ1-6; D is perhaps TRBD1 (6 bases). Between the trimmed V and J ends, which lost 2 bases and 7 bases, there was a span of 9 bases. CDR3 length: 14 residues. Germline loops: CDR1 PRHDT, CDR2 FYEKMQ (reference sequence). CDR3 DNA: TGTGCCAGCAGCTTATTTCAGGGGAATTCACCCCTCCACTTT. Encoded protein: CASSLFQGNSPLHF.

The CDR3 coding sequence is TGCGCCAGCAGCCCCCAGGGGGGGAATATTGTACCCAACAATCAGCCCCAGCATTTT. It translates to CASSPQGGNIVPNNQPQHF. V and J are TRBV4-1 and TRBJ1-5; 7 positions match TRBD1. The CDR3 runs to 19 residues. Germline values: CDR1 MGHRA, CDR2 YSYEKL. Germline trimming cut 4 bases from V and 3 bases from J; bases unmatched to any gene: 18.

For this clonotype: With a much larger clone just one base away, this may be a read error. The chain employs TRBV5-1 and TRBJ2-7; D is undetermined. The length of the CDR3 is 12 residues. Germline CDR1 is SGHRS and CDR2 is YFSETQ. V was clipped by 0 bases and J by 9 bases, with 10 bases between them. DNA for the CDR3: TGCGCCAGCAGCTTGGGAAGGGATGGGCAGTACTTC. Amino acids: CASSLGRDGQYF.

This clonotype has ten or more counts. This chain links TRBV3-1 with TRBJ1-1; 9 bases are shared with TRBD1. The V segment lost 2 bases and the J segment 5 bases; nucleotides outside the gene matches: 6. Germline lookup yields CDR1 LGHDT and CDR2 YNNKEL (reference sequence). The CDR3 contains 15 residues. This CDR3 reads CASSQSDRGGTEAFF. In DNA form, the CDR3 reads TGTGCCAGCAGCCAATCCGACAGGGGGGGGACTGAAGCTTTCTTT.

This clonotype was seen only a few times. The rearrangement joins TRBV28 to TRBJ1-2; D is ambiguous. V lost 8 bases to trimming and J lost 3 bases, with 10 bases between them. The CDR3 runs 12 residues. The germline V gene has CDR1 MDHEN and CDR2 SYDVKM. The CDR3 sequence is CASRQAHYGYTF. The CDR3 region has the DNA TGTGCCAGCCGTCAGGCTCACTATGGCTACACCTTC.

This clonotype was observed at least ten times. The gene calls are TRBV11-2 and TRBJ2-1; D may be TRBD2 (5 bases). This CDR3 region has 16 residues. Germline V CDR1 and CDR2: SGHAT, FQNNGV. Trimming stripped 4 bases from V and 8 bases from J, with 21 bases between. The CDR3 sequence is CASSSDRSGVGDEQFF. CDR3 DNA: TGTGCCAGCAGCTCCGACCGAAGCGGCGTAGGAGATGAGCAGTTCTTC. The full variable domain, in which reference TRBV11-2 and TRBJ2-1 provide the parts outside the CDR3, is EAGVAQSPRYKIIEKRQSVAFWCNPISGHATLYWYQQILGQGPKLLIQFQNNGVVDDSQLPKDRFSAERLKGVDSTLKIQPAKLEDSAVYLCASSSDRSGVGDEQFFGPGTRLTVL.

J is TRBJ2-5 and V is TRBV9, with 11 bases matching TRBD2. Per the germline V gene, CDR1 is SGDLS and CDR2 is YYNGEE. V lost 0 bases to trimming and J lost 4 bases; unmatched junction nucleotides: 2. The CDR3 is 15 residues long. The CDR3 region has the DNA TGTGCCAGCAGCGTAGGACTAGCGGGACGAGAGACCCAGTACTTC. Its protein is CASSVGLAGRETQYF.

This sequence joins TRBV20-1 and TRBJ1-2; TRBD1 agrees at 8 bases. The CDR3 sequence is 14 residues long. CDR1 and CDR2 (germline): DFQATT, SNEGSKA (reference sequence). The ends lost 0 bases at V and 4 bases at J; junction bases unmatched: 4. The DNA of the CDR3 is TGCAGTGCTAGAGATTTTGGACAGGGCTATGGCTACACCTTC. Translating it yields CSARDFGQGYGYTF.

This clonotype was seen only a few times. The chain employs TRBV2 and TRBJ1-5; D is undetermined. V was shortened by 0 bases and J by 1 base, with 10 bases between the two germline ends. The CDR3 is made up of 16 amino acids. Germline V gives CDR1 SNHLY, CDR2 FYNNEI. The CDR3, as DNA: TGTGCCAGCAGTGAAGCGCTTCGGGGAAGCAATCAGCCCCAGCATTTT. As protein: CASSEALRGSNQPQHF.

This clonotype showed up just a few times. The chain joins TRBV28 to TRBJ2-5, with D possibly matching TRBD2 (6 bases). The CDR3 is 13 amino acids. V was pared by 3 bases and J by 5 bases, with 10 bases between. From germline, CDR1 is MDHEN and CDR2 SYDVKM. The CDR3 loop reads CASSFGGRETQYF. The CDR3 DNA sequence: TGTGCCAGCAGTTTCGGAGGGCGGGAGACCCAGTACTTC.

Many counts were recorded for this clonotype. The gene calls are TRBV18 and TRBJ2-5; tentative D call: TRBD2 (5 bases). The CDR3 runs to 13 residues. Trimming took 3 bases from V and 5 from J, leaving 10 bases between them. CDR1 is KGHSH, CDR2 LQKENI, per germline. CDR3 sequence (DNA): TGTGCCAGCTCACCCGGGGTGTTGGAGACCCAGTACTTC. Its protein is CASSPGVLETQYF.

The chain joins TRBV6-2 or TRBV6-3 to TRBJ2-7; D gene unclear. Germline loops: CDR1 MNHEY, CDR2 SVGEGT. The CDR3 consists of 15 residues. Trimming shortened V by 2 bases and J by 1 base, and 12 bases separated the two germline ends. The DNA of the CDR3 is TGTGCCAGCAGTTACGTACGCAGGCCTTCCTACGAGCAGTACTTC. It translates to CASSYVRRPSYEQYF.

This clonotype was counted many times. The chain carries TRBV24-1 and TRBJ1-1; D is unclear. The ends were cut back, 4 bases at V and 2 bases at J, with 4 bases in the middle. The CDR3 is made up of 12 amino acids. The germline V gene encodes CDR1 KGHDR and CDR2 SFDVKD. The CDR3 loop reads CATSDRNTEAFF. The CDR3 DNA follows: TGTGCCACCAGTGACCGAAACACTGAAGCTTTCTTT.

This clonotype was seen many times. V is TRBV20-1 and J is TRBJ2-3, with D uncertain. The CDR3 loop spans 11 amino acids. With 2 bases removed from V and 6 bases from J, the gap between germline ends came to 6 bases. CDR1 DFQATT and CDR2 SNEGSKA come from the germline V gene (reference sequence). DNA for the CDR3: TGCAGTGCTAGACCCGTGGATACGCAGTATTTT. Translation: CSARPVDTQYF.

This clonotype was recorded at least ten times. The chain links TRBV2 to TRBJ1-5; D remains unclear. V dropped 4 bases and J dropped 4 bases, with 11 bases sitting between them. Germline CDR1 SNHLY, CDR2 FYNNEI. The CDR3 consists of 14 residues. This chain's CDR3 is CASSGEGSNQPQHF. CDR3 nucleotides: TGTGCCAGCAGTGGGGAAGGGAGTAATCAGCCCCAGCATTTT.

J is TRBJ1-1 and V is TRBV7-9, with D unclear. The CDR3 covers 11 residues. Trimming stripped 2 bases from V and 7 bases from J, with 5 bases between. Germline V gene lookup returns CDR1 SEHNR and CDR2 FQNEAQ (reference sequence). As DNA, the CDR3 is TGTGCCAGCAGCTTAAGCCGTGAAGCTTTCTTT. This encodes CASSLSREAFF. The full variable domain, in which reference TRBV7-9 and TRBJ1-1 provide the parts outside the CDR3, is DTGVSQNPRHKITKRGQNVTFRCDPISEHNRLYWYRQTLGQGPEFLTYFQNEAQLEKSRLLSDRFSAERPKGSFSTLEIQRTEQGDSAMYLCASSLSREAFFGQGTRLTVV.

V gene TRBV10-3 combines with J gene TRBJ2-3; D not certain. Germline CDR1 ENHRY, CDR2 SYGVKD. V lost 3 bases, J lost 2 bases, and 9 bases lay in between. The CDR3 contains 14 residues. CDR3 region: CAISDEPNTDTQYF. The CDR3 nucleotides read TGTGCCATCAGTGATGAGCCCAACACAGATACGCAGTATTTT.

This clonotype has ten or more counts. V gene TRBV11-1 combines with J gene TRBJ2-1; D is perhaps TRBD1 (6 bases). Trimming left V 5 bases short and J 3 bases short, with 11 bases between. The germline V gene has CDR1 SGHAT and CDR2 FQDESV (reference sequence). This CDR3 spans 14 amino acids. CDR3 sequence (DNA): TGTGCCAGCAGCCCACAGGGTCTCTACAATGAGCAGTTCTTC. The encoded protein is CASSPQGLYNEQFF.

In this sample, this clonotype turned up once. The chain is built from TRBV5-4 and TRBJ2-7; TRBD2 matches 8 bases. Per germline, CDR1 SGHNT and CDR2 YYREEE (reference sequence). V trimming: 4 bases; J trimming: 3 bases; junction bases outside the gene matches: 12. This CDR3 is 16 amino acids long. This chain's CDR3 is CASSIRIAGKGYEQYF. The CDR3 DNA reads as TGTGCCAGCAGCATTCGGATAGCGGGAAAGGGCTACGAGCAGTACTTC.

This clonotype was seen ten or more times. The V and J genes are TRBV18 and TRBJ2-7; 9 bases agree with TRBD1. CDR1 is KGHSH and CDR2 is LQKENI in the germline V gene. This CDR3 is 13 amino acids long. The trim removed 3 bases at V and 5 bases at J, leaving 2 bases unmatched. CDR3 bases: TGTGCCAGCTCACCCACAGGGGGCCACGAGCAGTACTTC. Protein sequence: CASSPTGGHEQYF. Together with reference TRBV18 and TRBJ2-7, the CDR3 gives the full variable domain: NAGVMQNPRHLVRRRGQEARLRCSPMKGHSHVYWYRQLPEEGLKFMVYLQKENIIDESGMPKERFSAEFPKEGPSILRIQQVVRGDSAAYFCASSPTGGHEQYFGPGTRLTVT.

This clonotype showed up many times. This CDR3 reads CASSLGGQGLREQYF. The CDR3 DNA reads TGTGCCAGCAGCTTGGGGGGACAGGGGCTGAGGGAGCAGTACTTC. The chain uses TRBV5-4 and TRBJ2-7; TRBD1 matches at 10 bases. J gave up 7 bases and V 0 bases, and 7 bases lay outside the gene matches. This CDR3 region has 15 residues. Germline loops: CDR1 SGHNT, CDR2 YYREEE (reference sequence).

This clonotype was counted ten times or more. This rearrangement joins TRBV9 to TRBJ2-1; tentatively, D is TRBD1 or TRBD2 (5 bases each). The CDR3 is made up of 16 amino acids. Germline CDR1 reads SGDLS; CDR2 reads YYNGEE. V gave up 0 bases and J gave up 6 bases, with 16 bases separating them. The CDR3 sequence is CASSVASSYGGNEQFF. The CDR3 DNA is TGTGCCAGCAGCGTAGCAAGCTCGTATGGGGGCAATGAGCAGTTCTTC.

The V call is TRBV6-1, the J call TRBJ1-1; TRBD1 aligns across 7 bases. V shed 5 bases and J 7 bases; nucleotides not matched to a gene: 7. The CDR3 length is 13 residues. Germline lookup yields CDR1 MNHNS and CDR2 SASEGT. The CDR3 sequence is CASSTGDRYEAFF. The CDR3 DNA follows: TGTGCCAGCAGTACCGGGGACAGATATGAAGCTTTCTTT.

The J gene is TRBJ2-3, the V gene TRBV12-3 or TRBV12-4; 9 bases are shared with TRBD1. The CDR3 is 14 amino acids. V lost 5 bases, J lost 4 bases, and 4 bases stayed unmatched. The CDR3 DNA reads TGTGCCAGCAGTCCGACAGGGGGGGCAGATACGCAGTATTTT. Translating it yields CASSPTGGADTQYF.